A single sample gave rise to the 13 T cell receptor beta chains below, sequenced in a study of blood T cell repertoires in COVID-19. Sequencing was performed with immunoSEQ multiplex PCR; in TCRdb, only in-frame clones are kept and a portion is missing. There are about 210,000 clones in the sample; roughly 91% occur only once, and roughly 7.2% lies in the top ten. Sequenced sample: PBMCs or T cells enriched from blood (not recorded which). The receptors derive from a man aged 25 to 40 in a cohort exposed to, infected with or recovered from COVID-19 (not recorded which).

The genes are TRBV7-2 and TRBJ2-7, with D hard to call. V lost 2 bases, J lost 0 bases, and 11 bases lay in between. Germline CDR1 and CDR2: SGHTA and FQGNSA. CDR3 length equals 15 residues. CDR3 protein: CASSLSTASSYEQYF. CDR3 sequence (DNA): TGTGCCAGCAGCTTAAGTACCGCGAGCTCCTACGAGCAGTACTTC.

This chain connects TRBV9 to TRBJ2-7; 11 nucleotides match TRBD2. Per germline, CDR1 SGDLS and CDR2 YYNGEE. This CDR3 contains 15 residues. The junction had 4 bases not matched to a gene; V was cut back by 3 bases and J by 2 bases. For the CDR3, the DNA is TGTGCCAGCAGCGCAACTAGCGGGGGCACCTACGAGCAGTACTTC. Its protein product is CASSATSGGTYEQYF.

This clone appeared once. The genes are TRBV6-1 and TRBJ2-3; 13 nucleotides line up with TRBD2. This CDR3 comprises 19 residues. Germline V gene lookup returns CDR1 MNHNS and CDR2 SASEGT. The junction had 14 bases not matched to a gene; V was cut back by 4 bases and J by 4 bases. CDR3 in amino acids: CASSGPGLAGVELADTQYF. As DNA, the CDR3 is TGTGCCAGCAGTGGCCCTGGACTAGCGGGAGTAGAATTAGCAGATACGCAGTATTTT.

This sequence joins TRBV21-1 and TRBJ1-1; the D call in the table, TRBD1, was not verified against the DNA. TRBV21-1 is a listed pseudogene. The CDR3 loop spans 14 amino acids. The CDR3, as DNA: TGTGCCAGCAGCCTGGACAGCCTGAACACTGAAGCTTTCTTT. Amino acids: CASSLDSLNTEAFF.

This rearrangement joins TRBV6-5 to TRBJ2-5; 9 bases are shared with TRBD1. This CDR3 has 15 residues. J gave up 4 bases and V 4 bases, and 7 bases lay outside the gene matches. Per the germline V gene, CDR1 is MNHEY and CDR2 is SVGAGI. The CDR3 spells CASSSDRGIGETQYF. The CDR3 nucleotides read TGTGCCAGCAGTTCCGACAGGGGGATAGGAGAGACCCAGTACTTC.

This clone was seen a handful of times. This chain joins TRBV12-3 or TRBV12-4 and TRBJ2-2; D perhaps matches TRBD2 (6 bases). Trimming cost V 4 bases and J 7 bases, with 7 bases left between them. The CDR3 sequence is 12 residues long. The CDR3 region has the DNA TGTGCCAGCAGTTATAGCGGCGGGGAGCTGTTTTTT. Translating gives CASSYSGGELFF.

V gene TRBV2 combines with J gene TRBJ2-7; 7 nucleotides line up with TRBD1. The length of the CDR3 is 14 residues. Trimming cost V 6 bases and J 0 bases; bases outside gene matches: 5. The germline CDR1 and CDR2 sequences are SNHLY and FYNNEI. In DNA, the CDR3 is TGTGCCAGCAGGGGGGACAGCAGCTCCTACGAGCAGTACTTC. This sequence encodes CASRGDSSSYEQYF. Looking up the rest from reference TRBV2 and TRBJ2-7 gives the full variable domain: EPEVTQTPSHQVTQMGQEVILRCVPISNHLYFYWYRQILGQKVEFLVSFYNNEISEKSEIFDDQFSVERPDGSNFTLKIRSTKLEDSAMYFCASRGDSSSYEQYFGPGTRLTVT.

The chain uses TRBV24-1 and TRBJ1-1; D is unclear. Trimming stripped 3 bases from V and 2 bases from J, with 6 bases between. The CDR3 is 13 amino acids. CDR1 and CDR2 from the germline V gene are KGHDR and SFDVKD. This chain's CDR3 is CATSDEKNTEAFF. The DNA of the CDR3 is TGTGCCACCAGTGATGAGAAAAACACTGAAGCTTTCTTT.

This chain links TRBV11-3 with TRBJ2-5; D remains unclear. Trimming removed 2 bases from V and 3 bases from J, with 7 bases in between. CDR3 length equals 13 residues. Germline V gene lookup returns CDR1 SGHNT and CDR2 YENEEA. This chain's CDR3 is CASSLWPEETQYF. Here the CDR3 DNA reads TGTGCCAGCAGCTTATGGCCAGAAGAGACCCAGTACTTC.

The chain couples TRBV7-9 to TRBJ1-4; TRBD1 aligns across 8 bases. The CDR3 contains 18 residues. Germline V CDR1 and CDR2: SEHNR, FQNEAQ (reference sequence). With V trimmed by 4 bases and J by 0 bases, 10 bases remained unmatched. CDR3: CASSSDTGGSSTNEKLFF. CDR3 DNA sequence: TGTGCCAGCAGCTCAGACACAGGGGGGTCATCAACTAATGAAAAACTGTTTTTT.

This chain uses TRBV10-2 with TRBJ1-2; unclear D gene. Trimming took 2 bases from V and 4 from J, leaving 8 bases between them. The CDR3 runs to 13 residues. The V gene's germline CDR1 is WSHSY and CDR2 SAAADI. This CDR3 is CASSEQDAYGYTF. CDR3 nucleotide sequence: TGCGCCAGCAGTGAGCAGGATGCCTATGGCTACACCTTC.

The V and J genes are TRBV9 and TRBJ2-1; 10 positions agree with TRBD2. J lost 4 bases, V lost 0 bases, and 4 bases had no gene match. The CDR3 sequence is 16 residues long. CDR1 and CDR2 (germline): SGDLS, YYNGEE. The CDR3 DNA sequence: TGTGCCAGCAGCGTAGAGCTAGCGGGAGTGTACAATGAGCAGTTCTTC. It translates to CASSVELAGVYNEQFF.

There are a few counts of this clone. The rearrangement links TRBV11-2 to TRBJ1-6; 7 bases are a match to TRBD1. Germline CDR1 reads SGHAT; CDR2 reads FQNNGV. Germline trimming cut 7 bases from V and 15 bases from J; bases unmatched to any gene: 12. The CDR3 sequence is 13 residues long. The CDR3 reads CASTLSAAGGLHF. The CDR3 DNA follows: TGTGCCAGCACCCTCTCGGCAGCAGGGGGCCTCCACTTT.